This TCR beta chain was sequenced in a study of T cells after yellow fever vaccination. TCRdb re-called the 5' RACE reads through MiXCR, storing one row per CDR3 protein. The table lists fewer than 650,000 distinct CDR3 sequences, about a fifth of them singletons, with around 16% in the top ten. J gave up 7 bases and V 5 bases, and 7 bases lay outside the gene matches. The CDR3 runs 16 residues. Germline CDR1 ENHRY, CDR2 SYGVKD. The sample here was PBMCs, taken less than 25 days after the first yellow fever vaccination. J is TRBJ2-1 and V is TRBV10-3; 14 positions agree with TRBD2. The source of this sequence is a man younger than 35 who received the YFV17D yellow fever vaccine. CDR3 sequence: CAISYRLAGGKNEQFF. CDR3 nucleotides: TGTGCCATCAGTTACCGACTAGCGGGGGGGAAGAATGAGCAGTTCTTC.